Listed below are T cell receptor beta chains from one sample, sequenced in a study of Graves' ophthalmopathy and Graves' hyperthyroidism. MiXCR, run by TCRdb on the multiplex PCR reads, gives a single entry per CDR3 protein. The table records about 240,000 distinct CDR3 sequences, less than 55% of them present only once. Sequencing input: peripheral blood. These receptors were collected from an adult man with Graves' ophthalmopathy. Each CDR3 is given with its conserved first and last residue. The D gene is left open where the match is weak. Only part of the rows carry a size: once, few, many, or a class if the clone is expanded.

v_gene: TRBV20-1
j_gene: TRBJ1-5
d_gene: TRBD1
abundance: many
CDR3aa: CSATSGTDQPQHF
CDR3nt: TGCAGTGCTACCTCTGGGACAGATCAGCCCCAGCATTTT

v_gene: TRBV12-3/TRBV12-4
j_gene: TRBJ2-5
d_gene: TRBD2
abundance: NA
CDR3aa: CASSLRGVETQYF
CDR3nt: TGTGCCAGCAGCCTACGGGGGGTAGAGACCCAGTACTTC

v_gene: TRBV29-1
j_gene: TRBJ2-3
d_gene: TRBD1
abundance: few
CDR3aa: CSVGDSSTDTQYF
CDR3nt: TGCAGCGTTGGGGACAGCAGCACAGATACGCAGTATTTT

v_gene: TRBV2
j_gene: TRBJ1-1
d_gene: TRBD1
abundance: NA
CDR3aa: CASSADRVGNTEALF
CDR3nt: TGTGCCAGCAGTGCTGACAGGGTGGGAAACACTGAAGCTCTCTTT

v_gene: TRBV7-9
j_gene: TRBJ2-5
d_gene: NA
abundance: many
CDR3aa: CASSKETQYF
CDR3nt: TGTGCCAGCAGCAAAGAGACCCAGTACTTC

v_gene: TRBV15
j_gene: TRBJ2-6
d_gene: NA
abundance: NA
CDR3aa: CATSRFSSGANVLTF
CDR3nt: TGTGCCACCAGCAGGTTTAGCTCTGGGGCCAACGTCCTGACTTTC

v_gene: TRBV24-1
j_gene: TRBJ1-5
d_gene: NA
abundance: NA
CDR3aa: CATSDNNRPQHF
CDR3nt: TGTGCCACCAGTGATAATAATCGGCCCCAGCATTTT

v_gene: TRBV4-1
j_gene: TRBJ1-1
d_gene: NA
abundance: NA
CDR3aa: CASSQDVGVGTEAFF
CDR3nt: TGCGCCAGCAGCCAAGATGTCGGGGTGGGCACTGAAGCTTTCTTT

v_gene: TRBV2
j_gene: TRBJ2-2
d_gene: NA
abundance: NA
CDR3aa: CASSLFQADTGELFF
CDR3nt: TGTGCCAGCAGTTTATTTCAGGCGGACACCGGGGAGCTGTTTTTT

v_gene: TRBV9
j_gene: TRBJ2-6
d_gene: NA
abundance: many
CDR3aa: CASSYSGANVLTF
CDR3nt: TGTGCCAGCAGCTACTCTGGGGCCAACGTCCTGACTTTC

v_gene: TRBV10-2
j_gene: TRBJ2-5
d_gene: NA
abundance: NA
CDR3aa: CASSYGVADWETQYF
CDR3nt: TGTGCCAGCAGTTACGGGGTAGCGGATTGGGAGACCCAGTACTTC

v_gene: TRBV4-1
j_gene: TRBJ2-5
d_gene: NA
abundance: NA
CDR3aa: CASSQGGRGSQETQYF
CDR3nt: TGCGCCAGCAGCCAAGGGGGCAGAGGTAGCCAAGAGACCCAGTACTTC

v_gene: TRBV5-1
j_gene: TRBJ2-5
d_gene: TRBD1
abundance: NA
CDR3aa: CASSEGQAGKEAQYF
CDR3nt: TGCGCCAGCAGCGAGGGACAGGCGGGAAAAGAGGCCCAGTACTTC

v_gene: TRBV19
j_gene: TRBJ1-2
d_gene: NA
abundance: NA
CDR3aa: CASSIGTENYGYTF
CDR3nt: TGTGCCAGTAGTATAGGGACGGAAAACTATGGCTACACCTTC

v_gene: TRBV5-1
j_gene: TRBJ1-3
d_gene: NA
abundance: NA
CDR3aa: CASSLAGGSGGNTIYF
CDR3nt: TGCGCCAGCAGCTTGGCCGGGGGGAGTGGAGGAAACACCATATATTTT

v_gene: TRBV10-3
j_gene: TRBJ2-7
d_gene: TRBD2
abundance: once
CDR3aa: CAISEALAGERSYEQYF
CDR3nt: TGTGCCATCAGTGAGGCGCTAGCGGGAGAACGGTCCTACGAGCAGTACTTC

v_gene: TRBV12-3/TRBV12-4
j_gene: TRBJ2-5
d_gene: TRBD2
abundance: NA
CDR3aa: CASSSPGLNRPYF
CDR3nt: TGTGCCAGCAGCAGTCCGGGACTAAACAGACCCTACTTC

v_gene: TRBV6-1
j_gene: TRBJ1-1
d_gene: NA
abundance: NA
CDR3aa: CASSDRDNTEAFF
CDR3nt: TGTGCCAGCAGTGACAGGGACAACACTGAAGCTTTCTTT

v_gene: TRBV5-1
j_gene: TRBJ1-2
d_gene: TRBD1
abundance: NA
CDR3aa: CASSSSPRDRAYGYTF
CDR3nt: TGCGCCAGCAGCTCCTCCCCTAGGGACAGGGCCTATGGCTACACCTTC

v_gene: TRBV29-1
j_gene: TRBJ2-2
d_gene: NA
abundance: few
CDR3aa: CSVVGVRGPGELFF
CDR3nt: TGCAGCGTTGTTGGGGTGCGGGGACCCGGGGAGCTGTTTTTT

v_gene: TRBV10-3
j_gene: TRBJ1-3
d_gene: NA
abundance: once
CDR3aa: CASSYVGTSGNTIYF
CDR3nt: TGTGCCAGCAGTTACGTCGGGACAAGCGGAAACACCATATATTTT

v_gene: TRBV7-2
j_gene: TRBJ2-2
d_gene: TRBD1
abundance: NA
CDR3aa: CASSLTRTGFFTGELFF
CDR3nt: TGTGCCAGCAGCCTGACGAGGACAGGGTTTTTCACCGGGGAGCTGTTTTTT